This T cell receptor beta chain was identified in a study of cytomegalovirus exposure and HLA in healthy donors. In regard to this clone: No antigen is known for it.

Study-level findings and limits: Among TCR beta chains, those listed as cytomegalovirus-associated numbered over 150. TCR sequences were mostly rare, though some public TCRs occurred in many donors.

CDR1 is SNHLY and CDR2 is FYNNEI in the germline V gene. V dropped 4 bases and J dropped 6; count of bases not matched to a gene: 3. CDR3 length: 14 amino acids. The primer mix had 60 Vbeta and 13 Jbeta primers. Clones were sequenced by immunoSEQ multiplex PCR, and TCRdb holds only the in-frame ones, with some missing. Of about 300,000 clones detected, about nine tenths appear once; the ten largest clones hold around 4.2%. The V call is TRBV2, the J call TRBJ1-4; 9 nucleotides line up with TRBD1. Specimen: PBMCs. The receptor comes from a man aged 35-49 years in good health and CMV-seropositive. In nucleotides, the CDR3 is TGTGCCAGCAGTGGGAGACAGGGGGATGAAAAACTGTTTTTT. It codes for CASSGRQGDEKLFF.